A selection of T cell receptor beta chains follows, all from one sample in a study of CD8 T cells in Susac syndrome. Via MiXCR, TCRdb re-called the immunoSEQ multiplex PCR reads, giving one row per CDR3 protein. In the table there are some 100,000 distinct CDR3 sequences, roughly 96% of which are singletons. Material: CD4+ T cells from PBMCs. The receptors come from a human donor in good health. Both conserved end residues are part of each CDR3. The D gene is left open where the match is weak. Clone size is shown for a subset of rows, as once, few, many or a class of expanded clone.

J gene | V gene | clone size | D gene | CDR3 protein | CDR3 DNA
TRBJ2-3 | TRBV9 | NA | NA | CASNLGRDTDTQYF | TGTGCCAGCAATTTGGGACGCGACACAGATACGCAGTATTTT
TRBJ2-2 | TRBV7-2 | once | NA | CASSSTGGELFF | TGTGCCAGCAGCTCCACGGGCGGGGAGCTGTTTTTT
TRBJ2-1 | TRBV29-1 | NA | TRBD1 | CSVEGGQRLNEQFF | TGCAGCGTTGAAGGGGGACAGCGACTTAATGAGCAGTTCTTC
TRBJ2-2 | TRBV5-1 | NA | NA | CASSLDGSNTGELFF | TGCGCCAGCAGCTTGGACGGTTCGAACACCGGGGAGCTGTTTTTT
TRBJ1-5 | TRBV14 | NA | NA | CASRPTVDQPQHF | TGTGCCAGCAGACCGACAGTGGATCAGCCCCAGCATTTT
TRBJ1-1 | TRBV2 | NA | TRBD1 | CASIGQGLGIEAFF | TGTGCCAGCATCGGACAGGGGCTTGGTATTGAAGCTTTCTTT
TRBJ2-3 | TRBV29-1 | NA | TRBD2 | CSVQELAATDTQYF | TGCAGCGTTCAAGAACTAGCGGCCACAGATACGCAGTATTTT
TRBJ2-3 | TRBV29-1 | NA | NA | CSVGTSGADTQYF | TGCAGCGTTGGAACCTCGGGGGCAGATACGCAGTATTTT
TRBJ1-5 | TRBV5-1 | NA | TRBD1 | CASSPNPGTGGSNQPQHF | TGCGCCAGCAGCCCGAACCCGGGGACAGGGGGAAGCAATCAGCCCCAGCATTTT
TRBJ2-5 | TRBV30 | NA | NA | CARGLSGAGETQYF | TGTGCCCGGGGCCTCTCCGGGGCGGGAGAGACCCAGTACTTC
TRBJ2-5 | TRBV10-3 | NA | NA | CAISEAYSETQYF | TGTGCCATCAGTGAAGCATACTCGGAGACCCAGTACTTC
TRBJ2-3 | TRBV12-2 | NA | NA | CASRLQYF | TGTGCAAGTCGCTTGCAGTATTTT
TRBJ1-2 | TRBV19 | NA | TRBD1 | CASSMTSGTANYGYTF | TGTGCCAGTAGTATGACCTCCGGGACAGCTAACTATGGCTACACCTTC
TRBJ2-3 | TRBV20-1 | NA | TRBD2 | CSAPTGGRTDTQYF | TGCAGTGCACCTACGGGGGGGCGCACAGATACGCAGTATTTT
TRBJ1-1 | TRBV6-5 | NA | NA | CASSRGGLTEAFF | TGTGCCAGCAGCAGAGGGGGTCTCACTGAAGCTTTCTTT
TRBJ2-2 | TRBV3-1 | NA | TRBD2 | CASSLRTSGRTGELFF | TGTGCCAGCAGCCTTCGGACTAGCGGAAGGACCGGGGAGCTGTTTTTT
TRBJ2-5 | TRBV7-3 | NA | NA | CASSFLGSLSETQYF | TGTGCCAGCAGCTTCCTCGGGAGCCTTTCGGAGACCCAGTACTTC
TRBJ2-6 | TRBV6-1 | NA | TRBD1 | CASSEVTGGAGANVLTF | TGTGCCAGCAGTGAAGTGACAGGGGGCGCTGGGGCCAACGTCCTGACTTTC
TRBJ1-2 | TRBV3-1 | NA | NA | CASSPNTGHYGYTF | TGTGCCAGCAGCCCGAACACAGGGCACTATGGCTACACCTTC
TRBJ1-4 | TRBV20-1 | NA | NA | CSARGHSEKLFF | TGCAGTGCTAGAGGTCACAGTGAAAAACTGTTTTTT
TRBJ2-7 | TRBV27 | NA | NA | CASRRSGPSYEQYF | TGTGCCAGCAGACGTAGCGGTCCCTCCTACGAGCAGTACTTC
TRBJ2-1 | TRBV10-3 | NA | NA | CAISESGETITNPYNEQFF | TGTGCCATCAGTGAGTCGGGGGAGACCATCACCAACCCCTACAATGAGCAGTTCTTC
TRBJ1-2 | TRBV18 | NA | TRBD1 | CASSPSRGPEGYTF | TGTGCCAGCTCACCAAGTAGGGGGCCGGAAGGCTACACCTTC
TRBJ1-5 | TRBV29-1 | NA | NA | CSVGVGADGNQPQHF | TGCAGCGTTGGAGTGGGGGCGGACGGCAATCAGCCCCAGCATTTT
TRBJ2-1 | TRBV6-2/TRBV6-3 | NA | TRBD2 | CASSSGTSGYNEQFF | TGTGCCAGCAGTTCCGGGACTAGCGGCTACAATGAGCAGTTCTTC
TRBJ2-1 | TRBV4-1 | NA | TRBD2 | CASSHIGRGTSNEQFF | TGCGCCAGCAGCCATATCGGGCGGGGGACCTCCAATGAGCAGTTCTTC
TRBJ2-1 | TRBV12-3/TRBV12-4 | NA | TRBD2 | CASSFLTSGRYNEQFF | TGTGCCAGCAGTTTTCTGACTAGCGGGAGGTACAATGAGCAGTTCTTC
TRBJ2-7 | TRBV6-1 | NA | TRBD1 | CASSRVGQAYSYEQYF | TGTGCCAGCAGTCGGGTTGGACAGGCCTACTCCTACGAGCAGTACTTC
TRBJ2-5 | TRBV9 | NA | NA | CASSVVGGSGETQYF | TGTGCCAGCAGCGTAGTTGGAGGGTCGGGAGAGACCCAGTACTTC
TRBJ2-2 | TRBV9 | NA | NA | CASSPTSGAGELFF | TGTGCCAGCAGCCCCACTTCTGGAGCCGGGGAGCTGTTTTTT
TRBJ1-2 | TRBV5-1 | NA | TRBD1 | CASADRELLDYTF | TGCGCCAGCGCGGACAGGGAGTTATTGGACTACACCTTC
TRBJ1-5 | TRBV5-1 | NA | NA | CASSPWAGVGQPQHF | TGCGCCAGCAGCCCCTGGGCCGGGGTAGGGCAGCCCCAGCATTTT
TRBJ1-1 | TRBV29-1 | NA | TRBD1 | CSVNHRGKSDTEAFF | TGCAGCGTCAACCACAGGGGGAAAAGCGACACTGAAGCTTTCTTT
TRBJ2-3 | TRBV27 | NA | NA | CASTLSRGPLTDTQYF | TGTGCCAGCACCCTCTCGCGGGGACCCCTCACAGATACGCAGTATTTT
TRBJ2-7 | TRBV7-2 | NA | TRBD2 | CASSRVPGTSGDYEQYF | TGTGCCAGCAGCCGAGTCCCGGGGACTAGCGGGGACTACGAGCAGTACTTC
TRBJ2-6 | TRBV18 | NA | NA | CASYKGSGANVLTF | TGTGCCAGCTACAAGGGTTCTGGGGCCAACGTCCTGACTTTC
TRBJ1-2 | TRBV7-9 | NA | TRBD1 | CASRTPNRGPRYGYTF | TGTGCCAGCAGAACGCCTAACAGGGGCCCCCGCTATGGCTACACCTTC
TRBJ1-4 | TRBV12-3/TRBV12-4 | NA | TRBD1 | CASSFDRGRTMFF | TGTGCCAGCAGTTTCGACAGGGGGCGAACAATGTTTTTT
TRBJ1-5 | TRBV5-6 | NA | TRBD1 | CASSFRTGLVHQPQHF | TGTGCCAGCAGCTTCCGGACAGGTCTTGTCCATCAGCCCCAGCATTTT
TRBJ1-2 | TRBV6-6 | once | NA | CASNPVGDYGYTF | TGTGCCAGCAATCCAGTCGGGGACTATGGCTACACCTTC
TRBJ2-3 | TRBV29-1 | NA | NA | CSVEEGAGTDTQYF | TGCAGCGTTGAAGAGGGGGCCGGCACAGATACGCAGTATTTT